The next 4 T cell receptor beta chains were all read from a single sample in a study of T cell repertoires in cytomegalovirus infection (dated by TCRdb to between 2018 and 2021). Sample treatment or condition, as interpreted from the label and publication: in vitro stimulation with specific CMV peptide epitopes to enrich CMV-specific T cells. No antigens are known for them. Instrument used: Illumina HiSeq 1500. Starting from the raw public reads, TCRdb applied fastp trimming at Q25, assembled clones with MiXCR and retained in-frame beta chains. Merged by CDR3 protein, the rows form single entries marked with the most common genes and DNA. In this sample the table shows 700,000 to 950,000 distinct CDR3 sequences, approximately 32% of which occur a single time. The top ten hold 9.5% to 15% of the sample. This specimen consisted of cultured CD8+ T cells from PBMCs, obtained from culture after CMV antigen stimulation. These receptors came from a human donor in good health (CMV status not recorded). Some clones in this sample may be carry-over from other donors' samples.

This clonotype was detected only once. The V and J genes are TRBV29-1 and TRBJ1-2, with no clear D. The germline V gene has CDR1 SQVTM and CDR2 ANQGSEA. This CDR3 has 14 residues. Trimming left V 1 base short and J 5 bases short, with 14 bases between. As DNA, the CDR3 is TGCAGCGTTGAAGGCCGGGAGGATCGGTATGGCTACACCTTC. Its protein is CSVEGREDRYGYTF.

DNA for the CDR3: TGCGCCAGCAGCTGGACCCGAATATTTGATGAGCAGTTCTTC. Its translation is CASSWTRIFDEQFF. The rearrangement uses TRBV5-1 and TRBJ2-1; D not resolved. This CDR3 has 14 residues. In germline, CDR1 is SGHRS, CDR2 YFSETQ. Trimming cost V 3 bases and J 8 bases, with 15 bases left between them. Filled out from reference TRBV5-1 and TRBJ2-1, the complete variable domain reads KAGVTQTPRYLIKTRGQQVTLSCSPISGHRSVSWYQQTPGQGLQFLFEYFSETQRNKGNFPGRFSGRQFSNSRSEMNVSTLELGDSALYLCASSWTRIFDEQFFGPGTRLTVL.

The chain has TRBV19 and TRBJ1-1, with a possible D match to TRBD1 (5 bases). Germline assignment: CDR1 LNHDA and CDR2 SQIVND (reference sequence). This CDR3 has 15 residues. The V and J ends lost 0 bases and 5 bases respectively, with 13 bases between them. This CDR3 reads CASSIEGETFTEAFF. The CDR3 coding sequence is TGTGCCAGTAGTATAGAGGGGGAGACGTTTACTGAAGCTTTCTTT.

This clonotype was detected a few times. The V and J genes are TRBV28 and TRBJ1-1, with D possibly being TRBD1 (6 bases). The CDR3 extends over 14 amino acids. V shed 8 bases and J shed 1 base, with 14 bases lying between them. The germline CDR1 and CDR2 sequences are MDHEN and SYDVKM. CDR3 region: CASEGGERNTEAFF. DNA for the CDR3: TGTGCCAGCGAGGGGGGGGAACGGAACACTGAAGCTTTCTTT.